This passage covers 5 T cell receptor beta chains from one sample sequenced in a study of spatial heterogeneity in lung cancer. Time point specified: sample taken at primary tumor resection. The input material, whole RNA from tumor, nontumor lung or frozen PBMC, was sequenced unsorted. TCRdb fed the 5' RACE reads into MiXCR, producing one record per CDR3 protein. Among about 13,000 distinct CDR3 sequences, 3.5% to 4.5% were seen once, and the ten largest hold over 35%. The sequencing used PBMCs, collected at surgery. These receptors were collected from a male donor with early-stage non-small cell lung cancer.

In this sample, this clonotype turned up many times. This beta chain appears as a stray read in a library generated for alpha chains; its size is not informative. The CDR3 DNA follows: TGTGCCAGCAGCGGGACAGGGGGAAGGACTGAAGCTTTCTTT. Translation: CASSGTGGRTEAFF. The chain joins TRBV18 to TRBJ1-1; 11 nucleotides align to TRBD1. Germline CDR1 reads KGHSH; CDR2 reads LQKENI. The CDR3 length is 14 residues. J was trimmed by 5 bases and V by 8 bases; bases with no gene match: 7.

This clonotype appeared many times. A library made for alpha chains picked up this beta chain off target, so its size means little. This sequence joins TRBV4-3 and TRBJ2-2; TRBD2 matches 9 bases. V lost 4 bases to trimming and J lost 4 bases; unmatched junction nucleotides: 7. There are 16 residues in the CDR3. CDR1 and CDR2 from the germline V gene are LGHNA and YSLEER. CDR3 in amino acids: CASSLPSGTSTGELFF. CDR3 in DNA: TGCGCCAGCAGCCTTCCTAGCGGGACGTCCACCGGGGAGCTGTTTTTT.

About this clonotype: As an off-target read in a library built for alpha chains, this beta chain has a frequency of little significance. The rearrangement joins TRBV20-1 to TRBJ2-3, with 7 bases lining up with TRBD2. V was pared by 3 bases and J by 0 bases, with 3 bases of the junction left unmatched. In germline, CDR1 is DFQATT, CDR2 SNEGSKA (reference sequence). The CDR3 is made up of 14 amino acids. CDR3 nucleotide sequence: TGCAGTGCTAGGAGTAGCGGGAGCACAGATACGCAGTATTTT. It translates to CSARSSGSTDTQYF.

This clonotype was found many times. The size of this beta chain means little, since it is a stray read in a library made for alpha chains. The chain recombines TRBV7-9 with TRBJ1-1, with D possibly TRBD1 on 6 matching bases. The germline CDR1 and CDR2 sequences are SEHNR and FQNEAQ (reference sequence). The CDR3 loop spans 14 amino acids. Trimming shortened V by 6 bases and J by 4 bases, and 15 bases separated the two germline ends. The CDR3 nucleotides read TGTGCCAGCAGACCAGGGGCGTCGGGCACTGAAGCTTTCTTT. As protein: CASRPGASGTEAFF.

This clonotype was seen many times. This beta chain is an unintended read in a library built for alpha chains; its size means little. The chain carries TRBV7-2 and TRBJ2-7; 7 bases are shared with TRBD1. Trimming removed 5 bases from V and 2 bases from J; junction bases left unmatched: 3. The CDR3 has 13 amino acids. Germline V lookup: CDR1 SGHTA, CDR2 FQGNSA. For the CDR3, the DNA is TGTGCCAGCAGCAGGGACAGCGCCTACGAGCAGTACTTC. This codes for CASSRDSAYEQYF.